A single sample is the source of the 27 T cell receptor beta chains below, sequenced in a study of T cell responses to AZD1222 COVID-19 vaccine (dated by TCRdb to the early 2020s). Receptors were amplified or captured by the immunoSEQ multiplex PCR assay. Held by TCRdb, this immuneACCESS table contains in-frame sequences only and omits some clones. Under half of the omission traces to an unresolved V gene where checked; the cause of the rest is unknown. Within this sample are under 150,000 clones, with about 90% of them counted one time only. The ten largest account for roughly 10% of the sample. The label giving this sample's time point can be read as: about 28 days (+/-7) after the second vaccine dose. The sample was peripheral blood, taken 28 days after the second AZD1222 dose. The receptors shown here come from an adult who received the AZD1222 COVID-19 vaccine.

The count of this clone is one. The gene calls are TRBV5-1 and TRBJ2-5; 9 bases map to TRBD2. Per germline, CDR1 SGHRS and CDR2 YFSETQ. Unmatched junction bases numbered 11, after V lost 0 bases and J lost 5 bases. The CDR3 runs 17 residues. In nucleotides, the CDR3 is TGCGCCAGCAGCTTGGAACTAGCGGGCGCCGCGGAGGAGACCCAGTACTTC. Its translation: CASSLELAGAAEETQYF.

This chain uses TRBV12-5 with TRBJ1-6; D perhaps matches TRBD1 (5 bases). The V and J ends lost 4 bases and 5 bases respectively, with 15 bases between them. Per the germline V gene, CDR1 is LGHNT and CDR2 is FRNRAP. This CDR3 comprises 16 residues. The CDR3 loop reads CASGSAPGRDNSPLHF. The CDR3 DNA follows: TGTGCTAGTGGTTCAGCACCGGGACGGGATAATTCACCCCTCCACTTT.

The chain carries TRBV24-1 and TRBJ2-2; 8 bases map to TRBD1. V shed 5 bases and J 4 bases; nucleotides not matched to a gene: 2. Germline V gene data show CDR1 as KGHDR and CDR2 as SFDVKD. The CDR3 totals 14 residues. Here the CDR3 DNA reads TGTGCCACCAGTGTAACAGGGGGCACCGGGGAGCTGTTTTTT. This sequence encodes CATSVTGGTGELFF.

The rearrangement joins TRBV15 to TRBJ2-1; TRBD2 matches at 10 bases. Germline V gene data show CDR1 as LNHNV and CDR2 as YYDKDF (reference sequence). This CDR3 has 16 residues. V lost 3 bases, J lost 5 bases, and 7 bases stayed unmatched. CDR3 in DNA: TGTGCCACCAGCAGTCGGCTAGCGGGAGTAAACAATGAGCAGTTCTTC. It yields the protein CATSSRLAGVNNEQFF.

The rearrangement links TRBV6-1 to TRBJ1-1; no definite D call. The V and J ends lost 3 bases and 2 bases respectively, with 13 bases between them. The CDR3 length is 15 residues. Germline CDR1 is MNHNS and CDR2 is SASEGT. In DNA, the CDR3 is TGTGCCAGCAGTGAGCTTGTAGGGCTAAACACTGAAGCTTTCTTT. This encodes CASSELVGLNTEAFF.

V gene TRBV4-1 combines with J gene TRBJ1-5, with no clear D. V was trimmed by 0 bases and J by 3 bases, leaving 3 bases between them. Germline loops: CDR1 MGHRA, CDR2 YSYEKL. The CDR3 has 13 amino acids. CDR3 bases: TGCGCCAGCAGCCAAGACCTCAATCAGCCCCAGCATTTT. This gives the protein CASSQDLNQPQHF.

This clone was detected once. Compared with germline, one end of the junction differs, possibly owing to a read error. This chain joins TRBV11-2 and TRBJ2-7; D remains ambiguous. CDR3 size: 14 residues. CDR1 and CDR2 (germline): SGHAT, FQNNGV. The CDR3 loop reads CASSPSFGPPMPFF. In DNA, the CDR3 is TGTGCCAGCAGCCCTTCATTCGGGCCCCCCATGCCTTTCTTC.

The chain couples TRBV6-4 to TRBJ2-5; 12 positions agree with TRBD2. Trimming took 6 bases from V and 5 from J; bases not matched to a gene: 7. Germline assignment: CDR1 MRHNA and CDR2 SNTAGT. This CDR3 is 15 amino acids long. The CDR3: CASSPTSGSMETQYF. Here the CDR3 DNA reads TGTGCCAGCAGCCCGACTAGCGGGAGCATGGAGACCCAGTACTTC.

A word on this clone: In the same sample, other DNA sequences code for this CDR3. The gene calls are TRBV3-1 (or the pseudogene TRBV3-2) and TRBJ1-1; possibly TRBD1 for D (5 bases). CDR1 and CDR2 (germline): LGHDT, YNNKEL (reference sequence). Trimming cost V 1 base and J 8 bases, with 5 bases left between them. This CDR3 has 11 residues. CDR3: CASSQGTEAFF. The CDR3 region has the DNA TGTGCCAGCAGCCAAGGGACAGAAGCTTTCTTT.

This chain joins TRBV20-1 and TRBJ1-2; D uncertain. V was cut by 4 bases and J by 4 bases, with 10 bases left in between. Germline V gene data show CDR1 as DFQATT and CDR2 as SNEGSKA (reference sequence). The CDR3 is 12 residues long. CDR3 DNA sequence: TGCAGTGCTAATGACGGCATCTATGGCTACACCTTC. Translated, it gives CSANDGIYGYTF.

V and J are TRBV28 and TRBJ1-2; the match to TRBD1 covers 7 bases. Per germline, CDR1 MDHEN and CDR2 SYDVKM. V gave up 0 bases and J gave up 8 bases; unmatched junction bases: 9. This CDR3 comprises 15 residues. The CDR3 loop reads CASSLWLTGVQGYTF. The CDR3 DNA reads TGTGCCAGCAGTTTATGGTTAACAGGGGTTCAAGGCTACACCTTC.

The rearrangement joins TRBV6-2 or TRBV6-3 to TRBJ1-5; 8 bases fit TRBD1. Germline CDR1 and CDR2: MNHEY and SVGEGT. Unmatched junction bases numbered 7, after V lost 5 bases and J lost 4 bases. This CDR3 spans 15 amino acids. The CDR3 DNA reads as TGTGCCAGCAGTACGGGACAGGCGGAGAATCAGCCCCAGCATTTT. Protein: CASSTGQAENQPQHF.

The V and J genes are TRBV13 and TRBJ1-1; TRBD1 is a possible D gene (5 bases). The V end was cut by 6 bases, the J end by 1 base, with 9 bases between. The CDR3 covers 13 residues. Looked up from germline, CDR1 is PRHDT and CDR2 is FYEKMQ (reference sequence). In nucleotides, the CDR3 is TGTGCCAGCAGTCAAGGGGAGAACACTGAAGCTTTCTTT. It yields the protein CASSQGENTEAFF.

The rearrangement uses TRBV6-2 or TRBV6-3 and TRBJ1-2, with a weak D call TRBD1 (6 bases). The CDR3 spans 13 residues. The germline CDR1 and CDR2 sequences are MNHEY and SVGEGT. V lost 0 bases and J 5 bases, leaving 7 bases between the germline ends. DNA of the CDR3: TGTGCCAGCAGTTACTCGGGGGCGTATGGCTACACCTTC. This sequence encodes CASSYSGAYGYTF.

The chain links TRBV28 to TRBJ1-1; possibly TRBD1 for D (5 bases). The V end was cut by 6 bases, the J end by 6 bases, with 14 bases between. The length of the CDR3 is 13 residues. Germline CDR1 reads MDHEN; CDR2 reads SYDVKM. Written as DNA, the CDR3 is TGTGCCAGCAGGATGACAGTGGGGGCTGAAGCTTTCTTT. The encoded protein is CASRMTVGAEAFF.

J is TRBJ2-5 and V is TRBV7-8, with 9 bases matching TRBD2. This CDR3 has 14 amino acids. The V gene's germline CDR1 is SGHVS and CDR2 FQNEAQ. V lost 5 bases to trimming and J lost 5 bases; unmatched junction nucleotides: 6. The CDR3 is CASSRAGGRETQYF. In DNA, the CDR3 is TGTGCCAGCAGCCGAGCGGGGGGTCGGGAGACCCAGTACTTC.

CDR3 protein: CASSHGTNYGYTF. As DNA, the CDR3 is TGTGCCAGCAGCCACGGGACAAACTATGGCTACACCTTC. The chain is built from TRBV5-4 and TRBJ1-2, with a tentative D call TRBD1 (6 bases). The germline V gene has CDR1 SGHNT and CDR2 YYREEE (reference sequence). The CDR3 runs 13 residues. The V gene lost 4 bases and the J gene lost 2 bases, with 9 bases spanning the gap.

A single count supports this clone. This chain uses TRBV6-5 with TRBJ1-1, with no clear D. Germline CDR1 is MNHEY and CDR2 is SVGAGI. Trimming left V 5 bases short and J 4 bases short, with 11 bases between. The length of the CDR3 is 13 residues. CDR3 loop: CASSQRAGTEAFF. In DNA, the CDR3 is TGTGCCAGCAGTCAAAGGGCCGGCACTGAAGCTTTCTTT.

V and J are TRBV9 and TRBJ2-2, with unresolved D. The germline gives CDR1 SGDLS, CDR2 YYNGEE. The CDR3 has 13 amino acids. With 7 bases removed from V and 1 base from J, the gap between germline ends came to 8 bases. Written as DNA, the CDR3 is TGTGCCAGCCTACGTGGGAACACCGGGGAGCTGTTTTTT. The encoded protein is CASLRGNTGELFF.

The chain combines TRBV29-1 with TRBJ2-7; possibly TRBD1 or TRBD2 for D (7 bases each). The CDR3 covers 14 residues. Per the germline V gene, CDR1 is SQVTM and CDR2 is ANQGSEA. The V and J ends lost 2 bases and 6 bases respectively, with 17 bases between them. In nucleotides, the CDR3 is TGCAGCGTTGAATTTGCGCAGGGGGGGCGCGAGCAGTACTTC. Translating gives CSVEFAQGGREQYF.

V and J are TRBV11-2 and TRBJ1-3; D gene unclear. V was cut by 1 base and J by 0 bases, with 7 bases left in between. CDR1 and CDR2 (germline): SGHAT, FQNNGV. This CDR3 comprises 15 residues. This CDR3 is CASSLVVASGNTIYF. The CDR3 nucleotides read TGTGCCAGCAGCTTAGTAGTGGCCTCTGGAAACACCATATATTTT.

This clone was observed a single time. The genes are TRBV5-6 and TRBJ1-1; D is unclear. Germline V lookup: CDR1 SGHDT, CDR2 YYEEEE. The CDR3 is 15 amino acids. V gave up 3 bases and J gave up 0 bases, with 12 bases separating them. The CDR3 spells CASSSSDGLNTEAFF. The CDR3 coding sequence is TGTGCCAGCAGCTCATCGGACGGCCTGAACACTGAAGCTTTCTTT.

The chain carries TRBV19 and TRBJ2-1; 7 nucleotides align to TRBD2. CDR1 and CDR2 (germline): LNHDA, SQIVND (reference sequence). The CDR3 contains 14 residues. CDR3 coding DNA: TGTGCGTCCTCCACCGGGGGGTCTTACAATGAGCAGTTCTTC. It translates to CASSTGGSYNEQFF.

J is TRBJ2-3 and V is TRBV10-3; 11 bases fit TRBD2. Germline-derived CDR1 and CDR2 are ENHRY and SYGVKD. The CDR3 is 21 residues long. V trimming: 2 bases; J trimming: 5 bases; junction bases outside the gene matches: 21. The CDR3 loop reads CAISEGPNRPKTSGVGDTQYF. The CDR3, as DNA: TGTGCCATCAGTGAGGGCCCGAACCGCCCTAAGACTAGCGGGGTAGGAGATACGCAGTATTTT.

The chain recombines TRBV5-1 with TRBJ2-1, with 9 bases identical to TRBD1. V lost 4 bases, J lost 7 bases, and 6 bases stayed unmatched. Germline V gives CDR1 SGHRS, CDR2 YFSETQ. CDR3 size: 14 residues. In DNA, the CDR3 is TGCGCCAGCAGCCTCCGGGACAGGGCAAATGAGCAGTTCTTC. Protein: CASSLRDRANEQFF. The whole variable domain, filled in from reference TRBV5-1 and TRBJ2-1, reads KAGVTQTPRYLIKTRGQQVTLSCSPISGHRSVSWYQQTPGQGLQFLFEYFSETQRNKGNFPGRFSGRQFSNSRSEMNVSTLELGDSALYLCASSLRDRANEQFFGPGTRLTVL.

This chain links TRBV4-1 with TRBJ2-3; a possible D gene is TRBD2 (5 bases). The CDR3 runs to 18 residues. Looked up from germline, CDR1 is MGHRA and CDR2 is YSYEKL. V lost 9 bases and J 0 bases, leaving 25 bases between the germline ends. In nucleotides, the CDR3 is TGCGCCAGTACGACTACGGGATACGAGGCCACTAGCACAGATACGCAGTATTTT. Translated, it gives CASTTTGYEATSTDTQYF.

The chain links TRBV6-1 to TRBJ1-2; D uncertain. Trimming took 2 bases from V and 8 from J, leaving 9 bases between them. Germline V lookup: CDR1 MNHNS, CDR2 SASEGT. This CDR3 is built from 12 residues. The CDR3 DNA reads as TGTGCCAGCAGTGAAATTGTGGGAGGCTACACCTTC. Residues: CASSEIVGGYTF.